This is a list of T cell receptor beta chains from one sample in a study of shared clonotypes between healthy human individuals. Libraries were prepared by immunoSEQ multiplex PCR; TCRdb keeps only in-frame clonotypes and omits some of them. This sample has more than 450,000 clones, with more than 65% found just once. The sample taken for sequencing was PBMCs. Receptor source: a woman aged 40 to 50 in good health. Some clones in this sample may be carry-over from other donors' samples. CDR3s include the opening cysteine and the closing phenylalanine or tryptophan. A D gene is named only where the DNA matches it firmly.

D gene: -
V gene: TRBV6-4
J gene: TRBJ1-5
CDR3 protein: CASSGGAGQPQHF

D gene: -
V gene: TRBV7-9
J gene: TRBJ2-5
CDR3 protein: CASSPSSSETQYF

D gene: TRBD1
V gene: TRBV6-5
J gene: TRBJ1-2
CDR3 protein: CASSPGRQGASGYTF

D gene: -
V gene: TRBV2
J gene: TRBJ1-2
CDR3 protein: CASSERSGTYGYTF

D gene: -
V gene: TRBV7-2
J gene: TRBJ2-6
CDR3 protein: CASSRRGSMFGANVLTF

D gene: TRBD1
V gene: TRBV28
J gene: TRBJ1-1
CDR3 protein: CASSWTGGGGTEAFF

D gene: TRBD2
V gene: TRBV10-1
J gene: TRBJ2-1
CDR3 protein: CASSDRGGRYDEQFF

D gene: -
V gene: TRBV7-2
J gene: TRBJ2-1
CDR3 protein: CASSLLYEQFF

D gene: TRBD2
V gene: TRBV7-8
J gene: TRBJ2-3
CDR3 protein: CASSSPETSGSLDTQYF

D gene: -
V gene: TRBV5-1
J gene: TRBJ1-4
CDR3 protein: CASSLGKGIATNEKLFF

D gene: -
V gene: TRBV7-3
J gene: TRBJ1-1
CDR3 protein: CASSLGQNTEAFF

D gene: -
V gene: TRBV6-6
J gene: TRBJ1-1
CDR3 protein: CASSLGGGTEAFF

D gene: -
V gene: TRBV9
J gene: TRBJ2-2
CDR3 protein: CASSIRQAPNTGELFF

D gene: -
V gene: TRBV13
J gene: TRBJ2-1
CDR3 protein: CASSLERTGRNEQFF

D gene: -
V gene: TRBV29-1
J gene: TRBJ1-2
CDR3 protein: CSVGTTHNYGYTF

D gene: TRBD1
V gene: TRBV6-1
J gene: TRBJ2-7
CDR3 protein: CASSVWDRSSYEQYF

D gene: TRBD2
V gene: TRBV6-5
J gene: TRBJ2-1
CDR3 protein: CASSDSAGGYNEQFF

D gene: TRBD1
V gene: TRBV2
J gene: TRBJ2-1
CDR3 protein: CASRGQAWEFF

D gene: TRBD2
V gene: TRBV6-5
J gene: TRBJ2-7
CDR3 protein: CASSLAGQAYEQYF

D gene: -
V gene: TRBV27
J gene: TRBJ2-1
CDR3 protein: CASSLGNGPYNEQFF

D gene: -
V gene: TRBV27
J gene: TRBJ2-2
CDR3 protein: CASSFAVNTGELFF

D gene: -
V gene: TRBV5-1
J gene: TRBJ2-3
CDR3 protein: CASSQGLGIDTDTQYF

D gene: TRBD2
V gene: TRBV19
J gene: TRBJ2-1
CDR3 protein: CASSMMSSGMSYNEQFF

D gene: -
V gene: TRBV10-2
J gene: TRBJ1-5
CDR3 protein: CASSQNRTSGYSNQPQHF

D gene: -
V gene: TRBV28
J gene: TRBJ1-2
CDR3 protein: CASSYYREYGYTF

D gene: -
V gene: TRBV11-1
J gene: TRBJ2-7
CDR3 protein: CASSFSGGFYEQYF

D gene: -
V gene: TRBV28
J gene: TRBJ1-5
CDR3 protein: CASSPPPGSAGEPQHF

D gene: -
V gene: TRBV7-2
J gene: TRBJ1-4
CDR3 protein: CASSPAASSEKLFF

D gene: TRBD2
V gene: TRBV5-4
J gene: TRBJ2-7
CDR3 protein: CASMLAGEVEQYF

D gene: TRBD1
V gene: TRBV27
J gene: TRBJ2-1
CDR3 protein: CASSWGTGVYNEQFF

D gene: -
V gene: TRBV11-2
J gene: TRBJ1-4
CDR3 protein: CASSFPTGPTNEKLFF

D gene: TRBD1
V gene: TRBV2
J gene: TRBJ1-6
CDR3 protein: CASTRQGASNNSPLHF

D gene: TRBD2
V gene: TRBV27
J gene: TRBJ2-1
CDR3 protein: CASSLRREVNIDEQFF

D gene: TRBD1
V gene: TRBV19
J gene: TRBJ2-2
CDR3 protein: CASRRQGVTGELFF

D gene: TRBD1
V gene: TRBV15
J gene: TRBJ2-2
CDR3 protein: CATSREVTGANTGELFF

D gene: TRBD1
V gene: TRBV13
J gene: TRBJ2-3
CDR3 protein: CASSLNHRGADTQYF

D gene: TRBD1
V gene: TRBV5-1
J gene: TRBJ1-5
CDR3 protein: CASSVSGGGGGQPQHF

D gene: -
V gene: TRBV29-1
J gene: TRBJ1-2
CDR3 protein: CSVGATPLNGYTF